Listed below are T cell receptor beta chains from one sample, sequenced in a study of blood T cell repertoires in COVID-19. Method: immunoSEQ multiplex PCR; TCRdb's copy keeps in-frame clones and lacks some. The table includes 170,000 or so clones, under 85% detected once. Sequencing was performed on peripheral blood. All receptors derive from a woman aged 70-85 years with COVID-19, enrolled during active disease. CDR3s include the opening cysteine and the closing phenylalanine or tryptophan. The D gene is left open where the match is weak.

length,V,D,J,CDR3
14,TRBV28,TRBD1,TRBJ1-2,CASSSSGTVYGYTF
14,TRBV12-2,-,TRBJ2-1,CASPTLRGYNEQFF
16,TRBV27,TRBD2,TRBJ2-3,CASSLWRTSGTDTQYF
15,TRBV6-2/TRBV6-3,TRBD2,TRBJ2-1,CASSYGREGGNEQFF
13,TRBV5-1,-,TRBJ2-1,CASSLDGRGEQFF
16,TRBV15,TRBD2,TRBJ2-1,CATSTYSGRGPHEQFF
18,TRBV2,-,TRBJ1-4,CASSGTPGQRILNEKLFF
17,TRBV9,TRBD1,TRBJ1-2,CASSVEPGTGKGYGYTF
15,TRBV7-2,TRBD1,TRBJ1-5,CASSLRTGVNQPQHF
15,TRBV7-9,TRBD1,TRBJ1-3,CASSQGDISGNTIYF
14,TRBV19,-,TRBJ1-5,CASSPDSRNQPQHF
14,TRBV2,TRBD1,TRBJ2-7,CASSRDRGGYEQYF
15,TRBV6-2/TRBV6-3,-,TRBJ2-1,CASSHAGSFYNEQFF
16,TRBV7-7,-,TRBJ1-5,CASSLQGKGLGQPQHF
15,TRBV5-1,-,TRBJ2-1,CASSLSGNSYNEQFF
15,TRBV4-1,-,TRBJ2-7,CASSQEITIPYEQYF
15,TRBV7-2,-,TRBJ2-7,CASSSEQGSFYEQYF
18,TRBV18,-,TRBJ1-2,CASSPLKGGRTGNYGYTF
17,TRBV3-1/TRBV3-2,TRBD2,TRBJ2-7,CASSQDPLAGAIHEQYF
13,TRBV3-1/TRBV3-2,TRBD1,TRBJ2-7,CASTQQGAREQYF
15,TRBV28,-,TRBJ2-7,CASREGGVVGGEQYF
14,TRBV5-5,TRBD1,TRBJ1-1,CASSLIQGAREAFF
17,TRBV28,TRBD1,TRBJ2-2,CASSLPGQGARTGELFF
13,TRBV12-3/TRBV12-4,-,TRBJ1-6,CASSLQINSPLHF
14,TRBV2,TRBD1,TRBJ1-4,CASAPDRVGEKLFF
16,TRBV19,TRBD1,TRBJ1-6,CASSVTGDSYNSPLHF
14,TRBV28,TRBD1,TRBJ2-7,CASIRRQGVREQYF
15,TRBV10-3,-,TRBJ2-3,CAISEIPRGTDTQYF
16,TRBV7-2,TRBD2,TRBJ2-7,CASSLASSGRSYEQYF
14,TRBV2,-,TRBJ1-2,CASSSGFGPYGYTF
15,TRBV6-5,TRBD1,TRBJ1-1,CASSYSGQGRVGAFF
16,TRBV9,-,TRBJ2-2,CASSPTTSPNTGELFF
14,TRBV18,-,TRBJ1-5,CASSPEGSNQPQHF
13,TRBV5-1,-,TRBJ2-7,CASSFSERSEQYF
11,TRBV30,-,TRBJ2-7,CAWRGQGKQYF
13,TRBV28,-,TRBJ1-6,CASSGLLNSPLHF
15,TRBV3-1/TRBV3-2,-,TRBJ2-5,CASSHETGVKRTQYF
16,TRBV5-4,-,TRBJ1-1,CASSLNSIVVDREAFF
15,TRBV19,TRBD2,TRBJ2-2,CASSLGTRATGELFF
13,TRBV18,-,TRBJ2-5,CASSPDIEETQYF
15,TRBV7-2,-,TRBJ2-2,CASSLRSSEGGELFF
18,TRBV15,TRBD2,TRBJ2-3,CATSRGLAGAGSTDTQYF
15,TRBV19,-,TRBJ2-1,CASSTSVLSYNEQFF
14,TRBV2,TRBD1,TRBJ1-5,CASSGTGAVQPQHF
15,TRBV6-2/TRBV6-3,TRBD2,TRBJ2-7,CASSLVAGGLYEQYF
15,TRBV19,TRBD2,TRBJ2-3,CASSMVGGPADTQYF
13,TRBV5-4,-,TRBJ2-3,CASSLLATDTQYF
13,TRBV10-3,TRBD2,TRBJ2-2,CAIRRERGGELFF
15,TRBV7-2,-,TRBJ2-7,CASSFSGTTPYEQYF
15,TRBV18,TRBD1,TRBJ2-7,CASSPGTGSRVEQYF
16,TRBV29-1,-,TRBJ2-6,CSVGSSGGAGANVLTF
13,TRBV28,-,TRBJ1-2,CASEVQGRNGYTF
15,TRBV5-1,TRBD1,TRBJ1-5,CASSLQGNGNQPQHF
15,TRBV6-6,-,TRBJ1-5,CASNSGAGPNQPQHF
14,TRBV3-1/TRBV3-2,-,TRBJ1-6,CASRPHRDNSPLHF
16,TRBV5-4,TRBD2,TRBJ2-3,CASSLGLAGDGSTQYF
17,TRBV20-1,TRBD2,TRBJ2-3,CSASGLAGEGNTDTQYF